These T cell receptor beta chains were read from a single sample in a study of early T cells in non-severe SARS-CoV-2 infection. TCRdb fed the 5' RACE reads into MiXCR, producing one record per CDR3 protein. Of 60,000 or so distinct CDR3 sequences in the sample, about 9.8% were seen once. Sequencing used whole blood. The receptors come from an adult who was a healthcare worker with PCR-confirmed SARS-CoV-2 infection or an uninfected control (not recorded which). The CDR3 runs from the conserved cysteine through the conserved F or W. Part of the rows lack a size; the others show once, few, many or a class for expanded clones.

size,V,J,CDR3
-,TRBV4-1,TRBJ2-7,CASSQSRQGREQYF
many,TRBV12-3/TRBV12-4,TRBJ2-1,CASSSDRGRGSNEQFF
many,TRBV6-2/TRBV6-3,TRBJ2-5,CASSSGFGTQYF
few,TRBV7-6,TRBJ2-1,CASRQTGLGEQFF
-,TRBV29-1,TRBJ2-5,CSVATGGRETQYF
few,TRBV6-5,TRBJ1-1,CASSEVGTTEAFF
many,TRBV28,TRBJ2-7,CASSLPLEVSFSYEQYF
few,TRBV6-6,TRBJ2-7,CASKRETTIYEQYF
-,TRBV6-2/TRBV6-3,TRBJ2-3,CASRPTSAGDTQYF
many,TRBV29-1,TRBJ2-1,CSVVRDLSFNEQFF
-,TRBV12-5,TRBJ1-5,CASSPWGQGSNQPQHF
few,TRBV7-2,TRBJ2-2,CASSLNVVAPPPNTGELFF
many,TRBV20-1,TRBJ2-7,CSATGTSYEQYF
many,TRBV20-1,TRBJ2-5,CSATGTGPETQYF